This T cell receptor (beta chain) was obtained from a study of identical twins. V shed 0 bases and J 6 bases; nucleotides not matched to a gene: 7. The CDR3 has 17 residues. From germline, CDR1 is LGHDT and CDR2 YNNKEL (reference sequence). Study-level points and caveats: Analyses based on zero insertions could be partly confounded by invariant MAIT and iNKT cells.

TCRdb redid the calling of the 5' RACE reads with MiXCR, one entry per CDR3 protein. The sample includes 500,000 to 700,000 distinct CDR3 sequences, less than 9% of them seen just once. This clonotype has more than one count but fewer than ten. Its antigen is still unknown. These data were also filed under a second study, of yellow fever vaccine responses in identical twins. This second study says: Twins' vaccine T cell response reportedly gave the appearance of partial convergence and partial personalization.

The sample consisted of PBMCs. This receptor was obtained from a woman younger than 30 in good health. The chain has TRBV3-1 and TRBJ2-2; 10 bases fit TRBD2. In nucleotides, the CDR3 is TGTGCCAGCAGCCAAGATCTCGAGCGGGGGGGCCCCGGGGAGCTGTTTTTT. This encodes CASSQDLERGGPGELFF.